The T cell receptor beta chain described here comes from a study of blood T cell repertoires in COVID-19 (dated by TCRdb to 2019 to 2021). About the study as a whole: The collaborator samples originated in the United States, Italy and Spain and spanned the acute and convalescent phases of COVID-19. The material from the prospective study consisted of cDNA or gDNA derived from T cells, B-cell-depleted T cells, or PBMCs. The dataset comprised deeply sampled blood TCRbeta repertoires from subjects exposed to, actively infected with, or recovered from COVID-19. The repertoires were released in a freely available public database intended as a resource for research on the immune response to SARS-CoV-2. The samples were drawn from the first 160 participants of the ongoing ImmuneRACE study and from some 1,300 subjects provided by 6 global collaborators. A de-identified subject ID, COVID-19 status, age in years and sex were almost always included in the sample metadata. Where available, HLA class I and class II types were taken from metadata supplied by the sample provider and were not determined by assay-based typing.

From a lookup of the germline V gene (reference sequence), CDR1 and CDR2 are LGHDT and YNNKEL. The CDR3 has 15 amino acids, counting the end cysteine and phenylalanine. The CDR3 DNA has 45 bases and is translated from base 1. V lost 2 bases and J lost 2 bases, and the count of bases not matched to a germline gene is 3. Points the paper makes about the study in general: The amount of clinical and demographic metadata varied by source and participant and was provided uncurated.

As regards this clone: No antigen is known for it. No per-base quality is available; no much larger clone lies one base away.

The immunoSEQ Assay, a bias-controlled multiplex PCR, was used to amplify TCRbeta CDR3 regions from genomic DNA. As for the original processing: The number of nucleated cells in each sample was estimated by amplification of reference gene primers within the assay. Sequence reads were collapsed and filtered to measure the absolute abundance of every unique TCRbeta CDR3 rearrangement. For each sample, productive Simpson clonality was calculated as the square root of Simpson's diversity index over productive rearrangements. TCRdb retrieved this table from immuneACCESS and kept in-frame rearrangements only. Not all clones are present; in checked studies, unresolved V genes account for under half, and no reason is known for the remainder. V and J calls and clone size are copied from that table; D and trimming were computed from the DNA. This sample holds 100,000 or so clones; around 81% were observed only once. Over 3.5% of the sample is in the top ten clones.

The collaborating institutions used their own protocols to collect whole blood in K2EDTA tubes. For TCRbeta analysis, collaborator samples were shipped as frozen whole blood, as isolated PBMCs, or as DNA extracted from either sample type. Sequencing input: peripheral blood. This sequence was found in a man aged 55 to 70 with acute or convalescent COVID-19. The receptor chain draws on TRBV3-1 (or the pseudogene TRBV3-2) and TRBJ1-2; TRBD1 aligns with 9 central bases. DNA sequence: TGTGCCAGCAGCCAATCGGGGACAGGGAACTATGGCTACACCTTC. This sequence encodes CASSQSGTGNYGYTF.